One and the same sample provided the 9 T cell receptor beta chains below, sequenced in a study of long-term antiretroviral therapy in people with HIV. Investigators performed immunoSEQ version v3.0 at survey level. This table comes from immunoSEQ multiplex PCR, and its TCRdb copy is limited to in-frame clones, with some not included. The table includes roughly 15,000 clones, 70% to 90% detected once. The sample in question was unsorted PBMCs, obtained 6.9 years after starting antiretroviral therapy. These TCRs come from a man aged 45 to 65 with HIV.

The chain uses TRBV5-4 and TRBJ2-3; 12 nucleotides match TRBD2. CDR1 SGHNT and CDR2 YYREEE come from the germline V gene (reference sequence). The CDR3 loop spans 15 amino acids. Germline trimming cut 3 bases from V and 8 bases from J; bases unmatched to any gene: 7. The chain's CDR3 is CASSSGLAGSSTQYF. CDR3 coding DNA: TGTGCCAGCAGCTCGGGACTAGCGGGTAGTAGTACGCAGTATTTT.

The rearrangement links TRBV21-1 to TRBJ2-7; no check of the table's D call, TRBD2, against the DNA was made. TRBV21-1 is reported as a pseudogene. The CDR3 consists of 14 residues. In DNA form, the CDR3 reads TGTGCCAGCAGCAAAGTACCAGAGGCCTACGAGCAGTACTTC. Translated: CASSKVPEAYEQYF.

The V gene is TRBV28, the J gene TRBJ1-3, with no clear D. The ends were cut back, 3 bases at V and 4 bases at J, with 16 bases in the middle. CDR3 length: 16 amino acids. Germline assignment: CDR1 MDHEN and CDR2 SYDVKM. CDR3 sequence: CASSLIQPLDGNTIYF. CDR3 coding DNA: TGTGCCAGCAGTTTGATTCAACCTCTGGACGGAAACACCATATATTTT.

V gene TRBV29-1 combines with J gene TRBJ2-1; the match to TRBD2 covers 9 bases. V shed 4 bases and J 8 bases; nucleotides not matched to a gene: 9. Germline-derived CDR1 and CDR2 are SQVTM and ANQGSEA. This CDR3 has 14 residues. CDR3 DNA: TGCAGCGTTGTTCGTAGCGGGAGATCTCATGAGCAGTTCTTC. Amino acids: CSVVRSGRSHEQFF.

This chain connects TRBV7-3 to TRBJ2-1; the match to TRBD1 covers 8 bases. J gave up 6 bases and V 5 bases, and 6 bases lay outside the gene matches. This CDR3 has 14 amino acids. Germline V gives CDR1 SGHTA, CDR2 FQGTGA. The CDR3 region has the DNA TGTGCCAGCAGCGACTGGCAGGGGGCCAATGAGCAGTTCTTC. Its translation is CASSDWQGANEQFF.

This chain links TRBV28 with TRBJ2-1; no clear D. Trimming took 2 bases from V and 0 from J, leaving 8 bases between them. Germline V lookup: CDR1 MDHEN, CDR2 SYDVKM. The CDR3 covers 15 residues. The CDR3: CASSLSRSSYNEQFF. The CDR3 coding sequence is TGTGCCAGCAGTTTAAGTCGGAGCTCCTACAATGAGCAGTTCTTC.

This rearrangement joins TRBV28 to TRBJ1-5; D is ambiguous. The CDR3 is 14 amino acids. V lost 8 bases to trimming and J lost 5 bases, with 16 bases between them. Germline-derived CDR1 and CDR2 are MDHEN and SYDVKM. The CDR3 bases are TGTGCCAGCCATCGGACCGCGCCTCATCAGCCCCAGCATTTT. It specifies CASHRTAPHQPQHF.

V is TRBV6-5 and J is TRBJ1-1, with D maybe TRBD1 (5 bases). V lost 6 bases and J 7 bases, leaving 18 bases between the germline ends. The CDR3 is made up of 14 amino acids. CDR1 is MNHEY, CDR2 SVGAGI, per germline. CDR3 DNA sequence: TGTGCCAGCAGGTTACAGGCAGGGAGTGGTGAAGCTTTCTTT. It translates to CASRLQAGSGEAFF.

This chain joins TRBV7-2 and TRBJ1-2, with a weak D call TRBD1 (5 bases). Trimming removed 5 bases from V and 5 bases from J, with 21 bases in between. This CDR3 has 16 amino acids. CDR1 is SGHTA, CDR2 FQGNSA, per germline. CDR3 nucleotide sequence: TGTGCCAGCAGCCCCCATATCCCGACGGGACGGTATGGCTACACCTTC. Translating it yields CASSPHIPTGRYGYTF.